This record looks at one TCR beta chain sequence and its context. Its target antigen remains unknown. Base quality data are lacking; no much larger clone is found one base away. This entry is derived from a study of naive and memory T cell subsets (dated by TCRdb to about 2017). The study in broad terms: In the figure summarizing the skin biopsy and whole blood samples, 10 or so blood donors, 7 tuberculin skin test biopsies and 3 saline control biopsies were reported. PCR2 was typically performed as a SYBR Green qPCR that was stopped at a set threshold, although end-point PCR (about 6 cycles) could be used instead for low-input samples.

Library generation was performed with UMI-ligation and nested PCR. The ligated cDNA was amplified by four rounds of PCR, in which nested alpha and beta constant region primers were used together with the SP2 primer. For the blood and skin samples, reverse transcription of TCR RNA was done with SuperScript IV along with alpha and beta constant region primers. T4 RNA ligase 1 was used to ligate an oligonucleotide containing the Illumina SP2 primer and a UMI to the 3' end of the cDNA. To prevent hairpin formation, the 12-nucleotide UMI was made up of two random hexamers with an eight-base spacer between them. From the second PCR onward, TCR alpha and beta chain libraries were processed separately, and dual indexing was applied for multiplexing. After pooling, the indexed libraries were analyzed by capillary electrophoresis and sequenced on either an Illumina MiSeq or NextSeq. PhiX DNA at about 4.5-7% was spiked into libraries to increase base diversity and improve cluster recognition. In the paper's pipeline: Demultiplexor pulled UMIs out of read 2, joined the UMIs with the TCR sequence from read 1, and separated reads according to sample indices. V and J genes and V-J junctions were identified by Decombinator, and each TCR was assigned a five-part identifier that included V and J deletions. UMIs were used by Collapsinator to correct sequencing errors and PCR amplification heterogeneity, so that a UMI-based abundance was obtained for each TCR. CDR3Translator turned identifiers into nucleotide sequence, translated the nucleotide sequence into amino acids, and pulled out CDR3 regions based on terminal motifs. Error-corrected counts of alpha and beta TCRs from blood and skin were compared after being normalized to the amount of input RNA. In-frame beta chains were kept once TCRdb had trimmed the public reads at Q25 with fastp and called clones with MiXCR. One record per CDR3 amino acid sequence lists the most common genes and DNA. The V and J calls come from TCRdb's annotation, not from the publication. Across this sample there are more than 20,000 distinct CDR3 sequences, with roughly 5.2% seen only once. Under 8% of the sample lies in the top ten.

Points the paper makes about the study in general: The potential sensitivity of the RNA-based method to TCR transcript changes with T cell activation and differentiation was acknowledged.

A robust, sensitive protocol for the amplification, sequencing and analysis of TCRs was described in the study, in which 3' ligation of a UMI-containing oligonucleotide to TCR cDNA was used. For whole blood analysis, approximately 2.5 ml of peripheral blood was collected from healthy adult volunteers into Tempus tubes, and RNA was extracted following the manufacturer's instructions. Total RNA was used without cell sorting and was treated with RQ1 DNase before reverse transcription, with a target input of about 1 to 1,100 ng. Libraries were prepared from skin biopsies and whole blood so that pipeline robustness could be tested in samples in which T cells form a minority population. From its cysteine to its phenylalanine, the CDR3 spans 12 amino acids. The retained sequence is limited to the CDR3, 36 bases, with the frame set at the first base. The germline V gene (reference sequence) provides CDR1 DFQATT and CDR2 SNEGSKA. At the junction V is shortened by 2 bases and J by 4 bases, with 8 bases in between.

The chain uses TRBV20-1 and TRBJ2-5; the D gene cannot be named for sure. The material sequenced was blood. The sequence was collected from an adult in good health. CDR3 loop: CSARPYGETQYF. The DNA is as follows: TGCAGTGCTAGACCCTACGGAGAGACCCAGTACTTC.